The present T cell receptor beta chain was sequenced within a study of T cell repertoires in cytomegalovirus infection. The V segment lost 5 bases and the J segment 11 bases; nucleotides outside the gene matches: 7. This CDR3 contains 12 residues. Germline CDR1 SGHVS, CDR2 FQNEAQ. TCRdb fed the reads into MiXCR, producing one record per CDR3 protein. Among almost 500,000 distinct CDR3 sequences listed, around 11% were seen once. Many counts were recorded for this clonotype. This sequence joins TRBV7-8 and TRBJ1-2; 8 bases line up with TRBD1. The material sequenced was PBMCs. The TCR originated in a human donor in good health (CMV status not recorded). Some clones in this sample may be carry-over from other donors' samples. The CDR3 bases are TGTGCCAGCAGCCCAGGGGGCGCCAGGTACACCTTC. Protein: CASSPGGARYTF.